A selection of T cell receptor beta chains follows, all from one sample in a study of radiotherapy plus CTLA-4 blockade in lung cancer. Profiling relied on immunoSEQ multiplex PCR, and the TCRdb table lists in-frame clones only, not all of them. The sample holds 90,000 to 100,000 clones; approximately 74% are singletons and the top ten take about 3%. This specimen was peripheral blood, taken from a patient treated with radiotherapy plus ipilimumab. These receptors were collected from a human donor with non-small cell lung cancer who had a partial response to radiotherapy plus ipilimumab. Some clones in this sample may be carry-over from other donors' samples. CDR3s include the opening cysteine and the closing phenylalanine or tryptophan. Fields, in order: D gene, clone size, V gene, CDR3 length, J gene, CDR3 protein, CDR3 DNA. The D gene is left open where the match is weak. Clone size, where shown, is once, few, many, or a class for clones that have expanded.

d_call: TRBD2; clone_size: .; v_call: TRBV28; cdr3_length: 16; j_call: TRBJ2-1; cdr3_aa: CASSQLAGNVYNEQFF; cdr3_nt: TGTGCCAGCAGTCAACTAGCGGGAAATGTCTACAATGAGCAGTTCTTC
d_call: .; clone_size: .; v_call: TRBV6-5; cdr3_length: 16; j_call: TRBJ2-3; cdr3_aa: CASSLRDWGSTDTQYF; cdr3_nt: TGTGCCAGCAGTTTGCGGGATTGGGGAAGCACAGATACGCAGTATTTT
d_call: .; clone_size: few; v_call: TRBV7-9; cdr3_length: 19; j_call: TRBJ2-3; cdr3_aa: CASSRYLARGTRGTDTQYF; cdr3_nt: TGTGCCAGCAGCAGATACCTAGCGAGGGGCACGCGGGGCACAGATACGCAGTATTTT
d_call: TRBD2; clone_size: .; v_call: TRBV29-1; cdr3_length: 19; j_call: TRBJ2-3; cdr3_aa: CSVAGGLAGAGTSTDTQYF; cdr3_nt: TGCAGCGTTGCAGGGGGACTAGCGGGAGCGGGGACTAGCACAGATACGCAGTATTTT
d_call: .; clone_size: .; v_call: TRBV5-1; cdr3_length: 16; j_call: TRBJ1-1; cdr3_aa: CASRPPTSGLNTEAFF; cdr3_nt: TGCGCCAGCAGACCGCCTACGAGCGGGTTGAACACTGAAGCTTTCTTT
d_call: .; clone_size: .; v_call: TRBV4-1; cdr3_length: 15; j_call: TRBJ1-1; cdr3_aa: CASSLGHSWGTEAFF; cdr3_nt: TGCGCCAGCAGCCTTGGACACTCCTGGGGCACTGAAGCTTTCTTT
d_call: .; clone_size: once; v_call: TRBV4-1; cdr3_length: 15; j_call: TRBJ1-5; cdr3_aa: CASSQDWGVNQPQHF; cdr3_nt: TGCGCCAGCAGCCAAGATTGGGGGGTAAACCAGCCCCAGCATTTT
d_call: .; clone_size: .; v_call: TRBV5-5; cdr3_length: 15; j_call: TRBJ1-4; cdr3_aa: CASSSFPGLNEKLFF; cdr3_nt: TGTGCCAGCAGCTCCTTTCCGGGTCTCAATGAAAAACTGTTTTTT
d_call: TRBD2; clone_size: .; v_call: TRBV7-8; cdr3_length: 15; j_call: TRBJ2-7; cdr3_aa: CASSLSVTSGYEQYF; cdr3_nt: TGTGCCAGCAGCTTATCGGTGACTAGCGGGTACGAGCAGTACTTC
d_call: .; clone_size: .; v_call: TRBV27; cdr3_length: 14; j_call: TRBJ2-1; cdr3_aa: CASSTQTLTSAQFF; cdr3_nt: TGTGCCAGCAGTACCCAAACCCTCACTTCCGCCCAGTTCTTC
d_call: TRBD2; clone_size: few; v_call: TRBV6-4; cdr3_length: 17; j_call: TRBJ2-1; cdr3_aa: CASTRTGTSGRGNEQFF; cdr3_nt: TGTGCCAGCACCCGGACCGGAACTAGCGGGAGGGGAAATGAGCAGTTCTTC
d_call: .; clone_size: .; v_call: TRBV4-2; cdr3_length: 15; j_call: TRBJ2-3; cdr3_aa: CASSQVGGATDTQYF; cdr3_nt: TGTGCCAGCAGCCAAGTGGGCGGGGCCACAGATACGCAGTATTTT
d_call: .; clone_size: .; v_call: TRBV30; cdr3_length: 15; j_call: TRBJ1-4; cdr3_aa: CAWTEHFRQNEKLFF; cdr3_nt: TGTGCCTGGACCGAGCATTTCAGGCAAAATGAAAAACTGTTTTTT
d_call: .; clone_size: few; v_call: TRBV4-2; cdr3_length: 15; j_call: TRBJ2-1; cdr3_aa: CASSQMTSSYNEQFF; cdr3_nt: TGTGCCAGCAGCCAAATGACTAGCTCCTACAATGAGCAGTTCTTC
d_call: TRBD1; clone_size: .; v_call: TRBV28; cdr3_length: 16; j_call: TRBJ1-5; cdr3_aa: CASRSQGSALNQPQHF; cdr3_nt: TGTGCCAGCAGGTCACAGGGGTCGGCTCTTAATCAGCCCCAGCATTTT
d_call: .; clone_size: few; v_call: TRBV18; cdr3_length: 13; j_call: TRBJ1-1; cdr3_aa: CASSPRGQTLAFF; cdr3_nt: TGTGCCAGCTCACCACGGGGACAAACATTGGCTTTCTTT
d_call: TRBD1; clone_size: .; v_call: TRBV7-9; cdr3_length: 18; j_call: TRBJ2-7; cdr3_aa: CASSPWGPHAGGSYEQYF; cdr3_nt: TGTGCCAGCAGCCCCTGGGGGCCCCACGCAGGGGGATCCTACGAGCAGTACTTC
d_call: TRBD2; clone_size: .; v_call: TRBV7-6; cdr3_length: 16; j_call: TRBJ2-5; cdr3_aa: CASSWRAGGVLETQYF; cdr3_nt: TGTGCCAGCAGCTGGCGGGCGGGGGGCGTTTTGGAGACCCAGTACTTC
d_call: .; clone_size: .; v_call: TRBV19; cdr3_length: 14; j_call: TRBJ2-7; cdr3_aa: CASSPAGHSYEQYF; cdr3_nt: TGTGCCAGTAGTCCCGCTGGGCACTCCTACGAGCAGTACTTC
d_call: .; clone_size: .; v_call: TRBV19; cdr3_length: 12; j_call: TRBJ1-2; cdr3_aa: CASSSRLYGYTF; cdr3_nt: TGTGCCAGTAGCTCGCGACTTTATGGCTACACCTTC
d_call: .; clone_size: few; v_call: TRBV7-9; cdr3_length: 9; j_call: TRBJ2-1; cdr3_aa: CAVQDEQFF; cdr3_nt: TGTGCCGTCCAGGATGAGCAGTTCTTC
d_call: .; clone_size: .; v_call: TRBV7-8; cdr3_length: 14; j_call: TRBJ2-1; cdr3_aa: CASSLASIGSEQFF; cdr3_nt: TGTGCCAGCAGCTTAGCGAGTATTGGGAGTGAGCAGTTCTTC
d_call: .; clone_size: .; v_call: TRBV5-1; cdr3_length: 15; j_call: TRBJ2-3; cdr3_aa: CASSVLVGGTDTQYF; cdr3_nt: TGCGCCAGCAGCGTTCTAGTGGGTGGCACAGATACGCAGTATTTT
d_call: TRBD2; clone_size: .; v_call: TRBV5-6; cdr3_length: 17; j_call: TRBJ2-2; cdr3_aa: CASSPPGGGANTGELFF; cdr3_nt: TGTGCCAGCAGCCCTCCGGGGGGGGGCGCGAACACCGGGGAGCTGTTTTTT
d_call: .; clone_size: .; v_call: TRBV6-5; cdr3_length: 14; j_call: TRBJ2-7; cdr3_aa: CASSLLGGASEQYF; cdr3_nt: TGTGCCAGCAGTTTACTAGGGGGAGCGAGCGAGCAGTACTTC
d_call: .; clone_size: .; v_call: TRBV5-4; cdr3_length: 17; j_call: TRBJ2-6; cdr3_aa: CASSLQGVVLGANVLTF; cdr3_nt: TGTGCCAGCAGCTTGCAGGGTGTCGTGTTAGGTGCCAACGTCCTGACTTTC
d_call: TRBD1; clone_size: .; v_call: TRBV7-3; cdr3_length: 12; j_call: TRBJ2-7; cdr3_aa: CAMGTGADEQYF; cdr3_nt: TGTGCGATGGGGACAGGGGCGGACGAGCAGTACTTC
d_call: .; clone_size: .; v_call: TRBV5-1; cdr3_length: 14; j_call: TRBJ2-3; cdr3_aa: CASSLSVSADTQYF; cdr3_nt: TGCGCCAGCAGCTTGTCTGTGAGCGCAGATACGCAGTATTTT
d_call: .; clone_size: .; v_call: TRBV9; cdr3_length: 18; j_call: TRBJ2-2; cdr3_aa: CASSGPPGGSTPTGELFF; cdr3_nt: TGTGCCAGCAGCGGGCCCCCGGGGGGCTCCACGCCCACCGGGGAGCTGTTTTTT
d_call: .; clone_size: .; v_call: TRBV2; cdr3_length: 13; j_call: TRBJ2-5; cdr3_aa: CASFNGGVGEQYF; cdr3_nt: TGTGCCAGCTTTAATGGGGGCGTGGGGGAGCAGTACTTC
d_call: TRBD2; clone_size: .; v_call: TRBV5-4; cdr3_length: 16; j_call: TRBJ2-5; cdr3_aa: CASSLPTSGKQETQYF; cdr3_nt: TGTGCCAGCAGCCTACCCACTAGCGGTAAGCAAGAGACCCAGTACTTC
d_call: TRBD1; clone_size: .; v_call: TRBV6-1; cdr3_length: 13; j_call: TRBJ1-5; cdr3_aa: CASRPDRDQPQHF; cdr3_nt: TGTGCCAGCAGGCCCGACAGGGATCAGCCCCAGCATTTT
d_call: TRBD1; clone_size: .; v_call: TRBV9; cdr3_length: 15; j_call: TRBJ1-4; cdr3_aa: CASSQTGAFNEKLFF; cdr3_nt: TGTGCCAGCAGCCAAACAGGGGCCTTTAATGAAAAACTGTTTTTT
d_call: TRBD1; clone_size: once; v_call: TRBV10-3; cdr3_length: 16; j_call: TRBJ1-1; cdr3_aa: CAISESWGQVITEAFF; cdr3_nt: TGTGCCATCAGTGAGTCATGGGGACAGGTAATCACTGAAGCTTTCTTT
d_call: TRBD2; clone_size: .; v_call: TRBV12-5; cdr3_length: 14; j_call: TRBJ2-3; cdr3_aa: CASGLAGGEGTQYF; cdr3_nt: TGTGCTAGTGGTTTAGCGGGAGGTGAGGGTACGCAGTATTTT
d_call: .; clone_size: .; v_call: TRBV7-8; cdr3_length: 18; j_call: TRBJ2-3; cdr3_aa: CASSLDPPARHDSDTQYF; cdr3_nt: TGTGCCAGCAGCTTAGACCCCCCGGCTAGGCATGATTCAGATACGCAGTATTTT
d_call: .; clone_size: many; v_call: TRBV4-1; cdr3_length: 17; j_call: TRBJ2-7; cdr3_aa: CASSQGQGSLSFGEQYF; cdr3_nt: TGCGCCAGCAGCCAAGGGCAGGGGTCTCTATCTTTTGGCGAGCAGTACTTC
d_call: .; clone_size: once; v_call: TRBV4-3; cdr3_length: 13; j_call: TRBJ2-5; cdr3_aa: CASSQDLRETQYF; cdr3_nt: TGCGCCAGCAGCCAAGACCTTCGTGAGACCCAGTACTTC
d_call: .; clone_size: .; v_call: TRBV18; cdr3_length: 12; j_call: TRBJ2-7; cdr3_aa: CASSPSGDWQYF; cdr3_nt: TGTGCCAGCTCACCTTCAGGGGATTGGCAGTACTTC
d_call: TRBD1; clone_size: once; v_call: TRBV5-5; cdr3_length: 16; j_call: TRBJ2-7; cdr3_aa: CASSLYAGQGAYEQYF; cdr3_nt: TGTGCCAGCAGCTTGTACGCGGGACAGGGGGCCTACGAGCAGTACTTC
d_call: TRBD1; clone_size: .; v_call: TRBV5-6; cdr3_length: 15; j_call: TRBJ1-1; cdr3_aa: CASSPRTGWYTEAFF; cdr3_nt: TGTGCCAGCAGCCCAAGGACAGGGTGGTACACTGAAGCTTTCTTT
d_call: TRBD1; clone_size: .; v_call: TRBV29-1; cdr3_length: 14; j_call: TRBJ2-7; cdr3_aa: CSVDGQGGVYEQYF; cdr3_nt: TGCAGCGTTGATGGACAGGGGGGAGTATACGAGCAGTACTTC
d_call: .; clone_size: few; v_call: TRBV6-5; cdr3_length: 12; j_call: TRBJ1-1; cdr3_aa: CASSTYNTEAFF; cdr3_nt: TGTGCCAGCAGCACATACAACACTGAAGCTTTCTTT
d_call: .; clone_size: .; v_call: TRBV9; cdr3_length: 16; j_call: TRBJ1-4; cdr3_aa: CASSSGQTATNEKLFF; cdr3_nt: TGTGCCAGCAGCTCCGGACAGACTGCAACTAATGAAAAACTGTTTTTT
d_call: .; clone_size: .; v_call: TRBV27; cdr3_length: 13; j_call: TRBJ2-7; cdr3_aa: CASSFDWSGEQYF; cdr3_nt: TGTGCCAGCAGTTTTGACTGGTCGGGCGAGCAGTACTTC
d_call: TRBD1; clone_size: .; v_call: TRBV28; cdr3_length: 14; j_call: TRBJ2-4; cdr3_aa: CASSKQGSENIQYF; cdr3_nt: TGTGCCAGCAGTAAACAGGGGTCCGAAAACATTCAGTACTTC
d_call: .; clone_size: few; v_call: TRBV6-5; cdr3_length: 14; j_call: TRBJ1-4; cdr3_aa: CASSSGTHNEKLFF; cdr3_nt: TGTGCCAGCAGCTCCGGGACACATAATGAAAAACTGTTTTTT
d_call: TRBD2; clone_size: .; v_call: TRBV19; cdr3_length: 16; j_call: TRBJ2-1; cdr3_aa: CASSRLARSSYNEQFF; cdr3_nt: TGTGCCAGTAGTAGACTAGCTAGGAGCTCCTACAATGAGCAGTTCTTC
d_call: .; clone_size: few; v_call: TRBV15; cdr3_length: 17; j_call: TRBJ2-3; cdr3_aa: CATSRGLEGGPKGTQYF; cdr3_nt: TGTGCCACCAGCAGGGGCCTTGAGGGGGGGCCGAAAGGTACGCAGTATTTT
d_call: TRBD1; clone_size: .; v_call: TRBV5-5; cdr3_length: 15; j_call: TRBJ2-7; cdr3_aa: CASSFLQGANYEQYF; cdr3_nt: TGTGCCAGCAGCTTCCTGCAGGGGGCAAACTACGAGCAGTACTTC
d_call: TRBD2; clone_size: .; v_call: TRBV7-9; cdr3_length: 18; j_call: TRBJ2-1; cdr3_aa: CASSSPRRTSGSYNEQFF; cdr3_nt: TGTGCCAGCAGCTCGCCACGACGTACTAGCGGGAGCTACAATGAGCAGTTCTTC
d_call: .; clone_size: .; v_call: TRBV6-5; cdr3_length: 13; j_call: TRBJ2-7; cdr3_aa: CASNKENSYEQYF; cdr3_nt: TGTGCCAGCAATAAGGAGAACTCCTACGAGCAGTACTTC
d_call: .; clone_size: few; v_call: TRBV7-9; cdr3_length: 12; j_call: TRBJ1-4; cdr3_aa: CASSLGLEKLFF; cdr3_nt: TGTGCCAGCAGCCTAGGACTGGAAAAACTGTTTTTT
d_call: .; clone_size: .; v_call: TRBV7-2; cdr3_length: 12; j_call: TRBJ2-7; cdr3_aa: CASSLLAYEQYF; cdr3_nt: TGTGCCAGCAGCTTACTAGCCTACGAGCAGTACTTC
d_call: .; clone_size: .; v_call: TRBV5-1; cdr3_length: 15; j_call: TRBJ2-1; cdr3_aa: CASSQGQADYNEQFF; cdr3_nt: TGCGCCAGCAGCCAGGGGCAGGCCGATTACAATGAGCAGTTCTTC